The 6 T cell receptor beta chains below were found in one sample sequenced in a study of blood T cell repertoires in COVID-19. The assay was immunoSEQ multiplex PCR, and TCRdb's table has in-frame clones only and misses some. The sample records 150,000 to 200,000 clones, roughly 90% being singletons. The sample was peripheral blood. Every receptor here comes from a woman aged 55-70 years with COVID-19, enrolled during active disease.

J is TRBJ2-7 and V is TRBV27; 9 bases fit TRBD1. The CDR3 loop spans 13 amino acids. Germline values: CDR1 MNHEY, CDR2 SMNVEV (reference sequence). The V gene end was trimmed by 6 bases and the J gene end by 5 bases; junction bases not matched to a gene: 5. Here the CDR3 DNA reads TGTGCCAGCAGCGGGTACAGGGGGCACGAGCAGTACTTC. This encodes CASSGYRGHEQYF.

The V call is TRBV30, the J call TRBJ2-1; D may be TRBD2 (5 bases). Germline V gives CDR1 GTSNPN, CDR2 SVGIG (reference sequence). Trimming cost V 0 bases and J 4 bases, with 13 bases left between them. CDR3 length: 15 residues. The CDR3 loop reads CAWSVFAGSYNEQFF. CDR3 nucleotides: TGTGCCTGGAGTGTTTTTGCGGGCTCTTACAATGAGCAGTTCTTC.

J is TRBJ1-2 and V is TRBV30, with 9 bases matching TRBD1. The germline gives CDR1 GTSNPN, CDR2 SVGIG (reference sequence). CDR3 length: 13 residues. V lost 4 bases and J lost 5; bases outside the gene matches: 5. CDR3 in amino acids: CAWTLDRGYGYTF. CDR3 nucleotide sequence: TGTGCCTGGACCCTCGACAGGGGGTATGGCTACACCTTC.

This clone was observed once. The chain uses TRBV19 and TRBJ1-4; 9 positions match TRBD1. The J segment lost 2 bases and the V segment lost 6 bases, leaving 4 bases of the junction unmatched. The germline gives CDR1 LNHDA, CDR2 SQIVND (reference sequence). The CDR3 is 15 residues long. CDR3 in DNA: TGTGCCAGTAGAACCACAGGGGGCACTAATGAAAAACTGTTTTTT. Amino acids: CASRTTGGTNEKLFF.

The chain links TRBV19 to TRBJ1-3; D not resolved. Trimming shortened V by 4 bases and J by 0 bases, and 10 bases separated the two germline ends. CDR1 and CDR2 (germline): LNHDA, SQIVND (reference sequence). The CDR3 is 15 amino acids. The CDR3 DNA follows: TGTGCCAGTAGTACCCATGCTAGCTCTGGAAACACCATATATTTT. Protein: CASSTHASSGNTIYF.

The chain combines TRBV5-1 with TRBJ2-3, with D maybe TRBD1 (6 bases). CDR3 length equals 17 residues. Germline V CDR1 and CDR2: SGHRS, YFSETQ. V was pared by 6 bases and J by 1 base, with 21 bases between. The CDR3 is CASTRGNSDPRTDTQYF. In DNA form, the CDR3 reads TGCGCCAGCACCAGGGGCAACAGCGACCCCCGCACAGATACGCAGTATTTT.